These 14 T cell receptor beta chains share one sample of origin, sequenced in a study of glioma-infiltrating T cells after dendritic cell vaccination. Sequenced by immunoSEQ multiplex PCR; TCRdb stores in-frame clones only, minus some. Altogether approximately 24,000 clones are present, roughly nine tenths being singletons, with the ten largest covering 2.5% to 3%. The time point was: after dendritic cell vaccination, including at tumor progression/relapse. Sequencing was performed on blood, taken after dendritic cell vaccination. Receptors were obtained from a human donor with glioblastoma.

The DNA for the CDR3 is TGTGCCAGCTCACGAAACAGGGGATTCTATGGCTACACCTTC. Protein: CASSRNRGFYGYTF. V and J are TRBV18 and TRBJ1-2; 7 nucleotides line up with TRBD1. CDR1 KGHSH and CDR2 LQKENI come from the germline V gene. This CDR3 region has 14 residues. J gave up 4 bases and V 4 bases, and 6 bases lay outside the gene matches.

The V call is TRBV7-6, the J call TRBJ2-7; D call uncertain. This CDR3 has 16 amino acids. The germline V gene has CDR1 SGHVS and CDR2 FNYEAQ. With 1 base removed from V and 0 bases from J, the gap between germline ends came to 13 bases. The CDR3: CASSLGGSSNSYEQYF. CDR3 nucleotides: TGTGCCAGCAGCTTAGGCGGCAGCAGTAACTCCTACGAGCAGTACTTC.

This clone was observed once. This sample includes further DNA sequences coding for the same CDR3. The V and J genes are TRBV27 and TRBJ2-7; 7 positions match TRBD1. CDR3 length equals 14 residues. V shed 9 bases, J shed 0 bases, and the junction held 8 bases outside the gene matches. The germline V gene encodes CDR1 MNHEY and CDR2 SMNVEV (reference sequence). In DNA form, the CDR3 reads TGTGCCAGTTCTGGACAGGCGAGCTCCTACGAGCAGTACTTC. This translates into CASSGQASSYEQYF.

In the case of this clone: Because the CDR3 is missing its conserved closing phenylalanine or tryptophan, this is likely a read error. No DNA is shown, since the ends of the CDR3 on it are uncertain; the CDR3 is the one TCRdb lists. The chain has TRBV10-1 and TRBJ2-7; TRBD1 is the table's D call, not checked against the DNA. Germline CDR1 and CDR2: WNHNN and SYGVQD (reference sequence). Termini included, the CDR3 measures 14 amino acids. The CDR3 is CASSESDRGPPPGI.

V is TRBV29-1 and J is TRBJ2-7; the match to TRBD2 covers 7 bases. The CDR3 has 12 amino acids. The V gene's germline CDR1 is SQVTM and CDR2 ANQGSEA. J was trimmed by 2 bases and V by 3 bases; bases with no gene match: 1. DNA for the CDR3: TGCAGCGTTGATGCGGGGGCCTACGAGCAGTACTTC. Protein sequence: CSVDAGAYEQYF.

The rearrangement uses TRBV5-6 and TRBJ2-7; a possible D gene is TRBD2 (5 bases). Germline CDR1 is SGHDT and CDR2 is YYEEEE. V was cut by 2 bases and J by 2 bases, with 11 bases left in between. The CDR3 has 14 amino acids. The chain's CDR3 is CASSFRTRTYEQYF. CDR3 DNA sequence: TGTGCCAGCAGCTTCCGGACTCGGACCTACGAGCAGTACTTC.

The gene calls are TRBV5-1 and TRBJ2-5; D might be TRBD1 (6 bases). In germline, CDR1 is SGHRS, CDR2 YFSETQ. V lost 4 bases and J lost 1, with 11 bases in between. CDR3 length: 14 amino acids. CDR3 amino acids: CASSVRGVQETQYF. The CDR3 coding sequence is TGCGCCAGCAGCGTCAGGGGTGTCCAAGAGACCCAGTACTTC.

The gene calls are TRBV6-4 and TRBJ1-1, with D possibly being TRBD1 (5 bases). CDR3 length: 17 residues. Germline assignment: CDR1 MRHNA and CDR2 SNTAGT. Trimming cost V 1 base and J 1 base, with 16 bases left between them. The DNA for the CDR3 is TGTGCCAGCAGTGACTTTCGGGTTTTCGGGGGGAACACTGAAGCTTTCTTT. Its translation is CASSDFRVFGGNTEAFF.

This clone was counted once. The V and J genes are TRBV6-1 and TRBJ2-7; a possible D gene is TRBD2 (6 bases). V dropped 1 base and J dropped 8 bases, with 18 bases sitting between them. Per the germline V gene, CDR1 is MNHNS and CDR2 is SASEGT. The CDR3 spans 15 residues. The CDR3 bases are TGTGCCAGCAGTGAAGGAGGAGGGCGGACCCAAAAGCAGTACTTC. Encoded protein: CASSEGGGRTQKQYF.

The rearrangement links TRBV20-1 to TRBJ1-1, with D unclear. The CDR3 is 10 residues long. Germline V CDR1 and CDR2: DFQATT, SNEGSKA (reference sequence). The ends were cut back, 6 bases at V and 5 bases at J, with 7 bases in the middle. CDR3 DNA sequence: TGCAGTGCCGCCGGTACTGAAGCTTTCTTT. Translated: CSAAGTEAFF.

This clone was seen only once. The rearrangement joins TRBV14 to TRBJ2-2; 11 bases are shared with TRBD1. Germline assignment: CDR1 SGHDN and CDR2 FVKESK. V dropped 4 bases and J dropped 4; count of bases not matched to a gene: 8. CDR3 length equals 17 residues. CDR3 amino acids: CASSRGQGAGVTGELFF. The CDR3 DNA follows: TGTGCCAGCAGCCGAGGACAGGGGGCAGGTGTCACCGGGGAGCTGTTTTTT.

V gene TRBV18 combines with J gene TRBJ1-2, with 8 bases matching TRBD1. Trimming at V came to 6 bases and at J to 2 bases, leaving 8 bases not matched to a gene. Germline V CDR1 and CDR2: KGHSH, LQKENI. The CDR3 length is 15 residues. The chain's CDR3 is CASSRGTGFNYGYTF. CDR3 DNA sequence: TGTGCCAGCTCCCGAGGGACAGGATTCAACTATGGCTACACCTTC.

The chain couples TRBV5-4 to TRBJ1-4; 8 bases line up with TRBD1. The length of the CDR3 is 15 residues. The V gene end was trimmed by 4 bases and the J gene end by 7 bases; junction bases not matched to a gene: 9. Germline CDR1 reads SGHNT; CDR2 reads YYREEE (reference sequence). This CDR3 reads CASSRVAGGGEKLFF. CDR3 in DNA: TGTGCCAGCAGCCGCGTTGCAGGGGGCGGTGAAAAACTGTTTTTT.

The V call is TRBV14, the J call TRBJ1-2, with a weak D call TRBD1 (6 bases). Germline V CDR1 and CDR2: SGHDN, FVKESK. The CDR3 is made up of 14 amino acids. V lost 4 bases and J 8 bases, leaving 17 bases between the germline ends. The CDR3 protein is CASSPLGGASGYTF. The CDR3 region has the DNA TGTGCCAGCAGCCCCCTCGGGGGGGCGTCGGGCTACACCTTC.